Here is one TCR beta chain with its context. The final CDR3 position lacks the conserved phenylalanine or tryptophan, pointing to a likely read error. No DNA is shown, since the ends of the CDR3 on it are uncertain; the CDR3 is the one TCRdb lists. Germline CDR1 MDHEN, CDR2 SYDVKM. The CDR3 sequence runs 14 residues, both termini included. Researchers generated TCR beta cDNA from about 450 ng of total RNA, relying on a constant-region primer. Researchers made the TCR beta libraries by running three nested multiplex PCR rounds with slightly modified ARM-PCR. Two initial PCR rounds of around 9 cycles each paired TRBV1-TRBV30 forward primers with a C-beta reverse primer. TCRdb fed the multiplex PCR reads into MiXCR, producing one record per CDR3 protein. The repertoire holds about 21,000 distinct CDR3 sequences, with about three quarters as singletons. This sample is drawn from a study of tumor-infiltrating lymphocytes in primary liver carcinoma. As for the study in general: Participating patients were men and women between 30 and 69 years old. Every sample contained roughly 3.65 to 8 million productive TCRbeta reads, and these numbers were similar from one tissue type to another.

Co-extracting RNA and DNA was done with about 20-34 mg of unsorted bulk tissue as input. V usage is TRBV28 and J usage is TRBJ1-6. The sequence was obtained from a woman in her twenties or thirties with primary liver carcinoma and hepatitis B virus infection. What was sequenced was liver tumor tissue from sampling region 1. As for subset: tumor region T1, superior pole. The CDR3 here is CASSGLSGASPHHI.